This T cell receptor beta chain was identified during a study of blood T cell repertoires in COVID-19. Overall study: COVID-19 samples collected from the United States, Italy and Spain covered acute and convalescent phases. T cells, B-cell-depleted T cells, or PBMCs supplied cDNA or gDNA.

As processed by the authors: By means of reference gene primer amplification, nucleated cell counts were estimated. Libraries were prepared by immunoSEQ multiplex PCR; TCRdb keeps only in-frame clonotypes and omits some of them. The V and J calls and clone size were taken over from that table, and D and trimming were inferred from the DNA. The sample includes around 150,000 clones, roughly 84% of them seen just once. With V trimmed by 4 bases and J by 3 bases, 3 bases remained unmatched. Looked up from germline, CDR1 is KGHSH and CDR2 is LQKENI. This CDR3 has 14 residues. V and J are TRBV18 and TRBJ1-3, with TRBD1 matching 7 bases. This sequence was found in a woman between 50 and 59 years old in a cohort sampled during active or convalescent COVID-19. Source material: peripheral blood. In DNA, the CDR3 is TGTGCCAGCTCACTACAGGGGTTTGGAAACACCATATATTTT. This sequence encodes CASSLQGFGNTIYF. Looking up the rest from reference TRBV18 and TRBJ1-3 gives the full variable domain: NAGVMQNPRHLVRRRGQEARLRCSPMKGHSHVYWYRQLPEEGLKFMVYLQKENIIDESGMPKERFSAEFPKEGPSILRIQQVVRGDSAAYFCASSLQGFGNTIYFGEGSWLTVV.